The T cell receptor (beta chain) under discussion was sequenced for a study of T cell responses to AZD1222 COVID-19 vaccine. Findings and limits, study-wide: Repertoires were obtained solely post-peak T cell response.

The CDR3 consists of 12 residues. V was clipped by 11 bases and J by 2 bases, with 13 bases between them. Germline CDR1 is SNHLY and CDR2 is FYNNEI. This clone has just one count. The target antigen is unknown. Only in-frame clones appear in the TCRdb table, and some are missing; sequencing was by immunoSEQ multiplex PCR. The sample includes roughly 50,000 clones, roughly 87% of them seen just once. The V and J genes are TRBV2 and TRBJ2-7, with a tentative D call TRBD1 (6 bases). This specimen was peripheral blood, taken on day 0 of AZD1222 vaccination. This TCR derives from an adult in good health. CDR3 protein: CALRTETYEQYF. CDR3 in DNA: TGTGCCTTACGGACAGAAACCTACGAGCAGTACTTC.